This passage covers 16 T cell receptor beta chains from one sample sequenced in a study of T cell responses to AZD1222 COVID-19 vaccine. Clones were sequenced by immunoSEQ multiplex PCR, and TCRdb holds only the in-frame ones, with some missing. The sample contains 90,000 to 150,000 clones, roughly nine tenths of which appear only once. The source material was peripheral blood, sampled on day 0 of AZD1222 vaccination. These receptors all stem from an adult in good health.

The chain couples TRBV9 to TRBJ2-1, with D unclear. The length of the CDR3 is 16 residues. Germline CDR1 and CDR2: SGDLS and YYNGEE. V lost 0 bases, J lost 2 bases, and 12 bases lay in between. The CDR3 region has the DNA TGTGCCAGCAGCGTAGTAGACGAGCGACCCTACAATGAGCAGTTCTTC. Translating it yields CASSVVDERPYNEQFF.

The chain uses TRBV3-1 (or the pseudogene TRBV3-2) and TRBJ2-2; no reliable D call. Trimming cost V 0 bases and J 6 bases, with 11 bases left between them. The CDR3 is made up of 15 amino acids. In germline, CDR1 is LGHDT, CDR2 YNNKEL (reference sequence). The CDR3 DNA reads as TGTGCCAGCAGCCAAGATCTCGGCAGTCCCGGGGAGCTGTTTTTT. Its protein product is CASSQDLGSPGELFF.

The rearrangement links TRBV20-1 to TRBJ2-7; TRBD2 matches at 7 bases. V was clipped by 3 bases and J by 0 bases; unmatched bases: 8. The CDR3 has 15 amino acids. The germline V gene encodes CDR1 DFQATT and CDR2 SNEGSKA (reference sequence). As DNA, the CDR3 is TGCAGTGCTAGTTCTAGCGGAGACCCCTCCTACGAGCAGTACTTC. Translation: CSASSSGDPSYEQYF.

The V and J genes are TRBV5-6 and TRBJ2-2; D gene unclear. The germline V gene encodes CDR1 SGHDT and CDR2 YYEEEE. The V end lost 3 bases, the J end lost 6 bases, and 27 bases lay between the germline ends. This CDR3 is 19 amino acids long. CDR3 nucleotide sequence: TGTGCCAGCAGCTCCTATCGGAGCAACCTGGACCTGGTCTCCGGGGAGCTGTTTTTT. Its translation: CASSSYRSNLDLVSGELFF.

This chain links TRBV18 with TRBJ1-1; no clear D gene. This CDR3 contains 14 residues. V was trimmed by 2 bases and J by 5 bases, leaving 12 bases between them. The germline V gene encodes CDR1 KGHSH and CDR2 LQKENI. Here the CDR3 reads CASSPKGLETEAFF. CDR3 nucleotide sequence: TGTGCCAGCTCACCAAAAGGGCTTGAGACTGAAGCTTTCTTT.

DNA of the CDR3: TGTGCCAGCAGTCCCGACGTGAACTATGGCTACACCTTC. Translation gives CASSPDVNYGYTF. The chain links TRBV7-8 to TRBJ1-2, with D hard to call. The CDR3 runs to 13 residues. Deletions cut 6 bases from V and 2 bases from J, with 10 bases between. Germline V CDR1 and CDR2: SGHVS, FQNEAQ.

The rearrangement uses TRBV5-1 and TRBJ2-3; TRBD1 matches at 7 bases. Germline loops: CDR1 SGHRS, CDR2 YFSETQ. The CDR3 is made up of 14 amino acids. V lost 8 bases to trimming and J lost 5 bases; unmatched junction nucleotides: 11. The CDR3 DNA follows: TGCGCCAGTAGAGACAGGGCGCGCAGAGATACGCAGTATTTT. It encodes CASRDRARRDTQYF.

The chain couples TRBV5-1 to TRBJ2-2; 8 bases agree with TRBD2. The V segment lost 0 bases and the J segment 0 bases; nucleotides outside the gene matches: 7. The CDR3 extends over 18 amino acids. The germline V gene has CDR1 SGHRS and CDR2 YFSETQ. CDR3 amino acids: CASSLEGTSLANTGELFF. Here the CDR3 DNA reads TGCGCCAGCAGCTTGGAAGGGACTAGTCTCGCGAACACCGGGGAGCTGTTTTTT.

The chain combines TRBV19 with TRBJ1-5; 7 nucleotides line up with TRBD1. The CDR3 sequence is 14 residues long. Germline assignment: CDR1 LNHDA and CDR2 SQIVND (reference sequence). The trim removed 5 bases at V and 7 bases at J, leaving 8 bases unmatched. Here the CDR3 reads CASSLQGTRQPQHF. The CDR3 DNA is TGTGCCAGTAGTCTACAGGGGACCCGGCAGCCCCAGCATTTT.

The V call is TRBV24-1, the J call TRBJ1-2; possibly TRBD1 for D (6 bases). V was pared by 0 bases and J by 4 bases, with 11 bases between. This CDR3 is 15 amino acids long. Germline values: CDR1 KGHDR, CDR2 SFDVKD. DNA of the CDR3: TGTGCCACCAGTGATTTGGCGGGGGACATCTATGGCTACACCTTC. It is translated as CATSDLAGDIYGYTF.

CDR3 sequence reads: CAWSAFSGGSYEQYF. As DNA, the CDR3 is TGTGCCTGGAGTGCGTTTAGCGGGGGCTCCTACGAGCAGTACTTC. V gene TRBV30 combines with J gene TRBJ2-7, with 9 bases aligning to TRBD2. The CDR3 loop spans 15 amino acids. CDR1 and CDR2 from the germline V gene are GTSNPN and SVGIG (reference sequence). V lost 1 base to trimming and J lost 0 bases; unmatched junction nucleotides: 4.

The chain joins TRBV28 to TRBJ2-1; 7 bases line up with TRBD2. CDR1 is MDHEN, CDR2 SYDVKM, per germline. CDR3 length: 14 residues. CDR3 protein: CAAAGEPLYNEQFF. CDR3 bases: TGTGCAGCGGCGGGAGAACCCCTTTACAATGAGCAGTTCTTC.

The chain uses TRBV6-5 and TRBJ2-1, with TRBD2 identical over 9 bases. Trimming cost V 6 bases and J 5 bases; bases outside gene matches: 11. The CDR3 is 16 amino acids. The V gene's germline CDR1 is MNHEY and CDR2 SVGAGI. CDR3 in DNA: TGTGCCAGCAGATACCCGGGCGGGGGGGATGACAATGAGCAGTTCTTC. Its translation: CASRYPGGGDDNEQFF.

V usage is TRBV28 and J usage is TRBJ1-2; D not resolved. The V end lost 2 bases, the J end lost 7 bases, and 14 bases lay between the germline ends. This CDR3 has 14 residues. CDR1 and CDR2 (germline): MDHEN, SYDVKM. This chain's CDR3 is CASSLQPATRGYTF. The CDR3 DNA sequence: TGTGCCAGCAGTTTACAGCCAGCCACCCGTGGCTACACCTTC.

The chain combines TRBV29-1 with TRBJ1-2; 8 nucleotides match TRBD1. Trimming took 3 bases from V and 8 from J; bases not matched to a gene: 11. From germline, CDR1 is SQVTM and CDR2 ANQGSEA. This CDR3 has 14 residues. CDR3 bases: TGCAGCGTTGATCTCCTGACAGGGGTCGGGGGCTACACCTTC. Protein: CSVDLLTGVGGYTF.

CDR3 nucleotide sequence: TGCGCCAGCAGCTCGGGGGGAACTGAAGCTTTCTTT. Protein: CASSSGGTEAFF. The chain joins TRBV5-1 to TRBJ1-1, with D tentatively TRBD1 (5 bases). The CDR3 length is 12 residues. V shed 3 bases and J shed 5 bases, with 8 bases lying between them. Germline CDR1 reads SGHRS; CDR2 reads YFSETQ.